The clone carrying this T cell receptor beta chain was picked up many times. The data derive from a study of human T cells and chemical hapten exposure. In the authors' methods: With a range of about 23,224 to 700,000, the median per sample was roughly 95,000 TCRs. TCRdb reprocessed the RACE reads with MiXCR, giving one entry per CDR3 protein. The V and J calls were determined by TCRdb, not by the authors. This table has about 65,000 distinct CDR3 sequences, around 6.3% appearing once. The V gene's germline CDR1 is SGHTA and CDR2 FQGNSA. Trimming removed 5 bases from V and 6 bases from J; junction bases left unmatched: 7. The CDR3 length is 13 residues. Indicated time point: healthy volunteer bleed at 6 weeks. Whole blood that had not been fractionated was the source of extracted total RNA.

The source material was whole blood. This rearrangement joins TRBV7-2 to TRBJ2-7, with 7 bases aligning to TRBD1. This receptor was obtained from a female donor in good health. Some clones in this sample may be carry-over from other donors' samples. In DNA, the CDR3 is TGTGCCAGCAGCCCACCCCACAGGGGCGAGCAGTACTTC. Translated, it gives CASSPPHRGEQYF.